A selection of T cell receptor beta chains follows, all from one sample in a study of blood T cell repertoires in COVID-19. TCRdb's copy holds only in-frame clones and misses some; the assay was immunoSEQ multiplex PCR. Among approximately 290,000 clones listed, around 85% were seen once. The sample consisted of peripheral blood. The origin of the receptors is a human donor with COVID-19, enrolled during active disease. The donor label of this sample is uncertain. The CDR3 runs from the conserved cysteine through the conserved F or W. A D gene is named only where the DNA matches it firmly. Size is stated for part of the rows, as once, few or many counts, or as a class when the clone is expanded.

D: NA; size: NA; V: TRBV4-1; length: 15; J: TRBJ2-7; DNA: TGCGCCAGCAGCCAAACGGCTAGCTACTCCTACGAGCAGTACTTC; CDR3: CASSQTASYSYEQYF
D: NA; size: once; V: TRBV7-2; length: 16; J: TRBJ2-1; DNA: TGTGCCAGCAGCTTTGCCGGGTCCGACCCCTACAATGAGCAGTTCTTC; CDR3: CASSFAGSDPYNEQFF
D: NA; size: NA; V: TRBV7-8; length: 14; J: TRBJ1-1; DNA: TGTGCCAGCAGCTTAGGTTCAGAGCGGACTGAAGCTTTCTTT; CDR3: CASSLGSERTEAFF
D: TRBD1; size: NA; V: TRBV28; length: 18; J: TRBJ2-4; DNA: TGTGCCAGCAGTTCCACAGGGGGCGGTATTCGGACCAAAAACATTCAGTACTTC; CDR3: CASSSTGGGIRTKNIQYF
D: TRBD1; size: NA; V: TRBV27; length: 14; J: TRBJ2-7; DNA: TGTGCCAGCAGTCTTTGGACAGGACCCTACGAGCAGTACTTC; CDR3: CASSLWTGPYEQYF
D: NA; size: NA; V: TRBV6-1; length: 13; J: TRBJ2-5; DNA: TGTGCCAGCAGTGAATCCTCTCTGGAGACCCAGTACTTC; CDR3: CASSESSLETQYF
D: TRBD1; size: NA; V: TRBV11-3; length: 15; J: TRBJ1-1; DNA: TGTGCCAGCAGCAGAACCGGGACAGCGAACACTGAAGCTTTCTTT; CDR3: CASSRTGTANTEAFF
D: NA; size: NA; V: TRBV30; length: 13; J: TRBJ1-1; DNA: TGTGCCTGGAGTGAAGATGGAGACACTGAAGCTTTCTTT; CDR3: CAWSEDGDTEAFF
D: TRBD2; size: NA; V: TRBV27; length: 13; J: TRBJ2-1; DNA: TGTGGATCCCACTCTAGCGGGAAACATGAGCAGTTCTTC; CDR3: CGSHSSGKHEQFF
D: TRBD1; size: NA; V: TRBV9; length: 15; J: TRBJ1-2; DNA: TGTGCCAGCAGCGTAGCGACAGGGGAAGTTGGTGGCTACACCTTC; CDR3: CASSVATGEVGGYTF
D: TRBD2; size: NA; V: TRBV6-1; length: 20; J: TRBJ2-1; DNA: TGTGCCAGCAGTGAATTTGGGGTGAAGGGACTAGCGCCTTCCTACAATGAGCAGTTCTTC; CDR3: CASSEFGVKGLAPSYNEQFF
D: NA; size: NA; V: TRBV12-3/TRBV12-4; length: 12; J: TRBJ2-1; DNA: TGTGCCAGCAGTTCCGACAGAAATGAGCAGTTCTTC; CDR3: CASSSDRNEQFF
D: NA; size: few; V: TRBV19; length: 12; J: TRBJ1-1; DNA: TGTGCCGTAGGCAGGGGAGACACTGAAGCTTTCTTT; CDR3: CAVGRGDTEAFF
D: TRBD2; size: NA; V: TRBV7-3; length: 15; J: TRBJ2-7; DNA: TGTGCCAGCAGCATCCTAGCGGGGGCGGCCTACGAGCAGTACTTC; CDR3: CASSILAGAAYEQYF
D: TRBD1; size: NA; V: TRBV12-3/TRBV12-4; length: 13; J: TRBJ1-2; DNA: TGTGCCAGCAGTTTAGGGGACAGGGATGGCTACACCTTC; CDR3: CASSLGDRDGYTF
D: TRBD2; size: NA; V: TRBV28; length: 15; J: TRBJ2-1; DNA: TGTGCCAGCAGTTTACCCTGGACTAGAGCCAATGAGCAGTTCTTC; CDR3: CASSLPWTRANEQFF
D: NA; size: NA; V: TRBV6-4; length: 16; J: TRBJ2-1; DNA: TGTGCCAGCAGTGACTCGTCGGGGGGCTTCTACAATGAGCAGTTCTTC; CDR3: CASSDSSGGFYNEQFF
D: TRBD2; size: NA; V: TRBV7-9; length: 15; J: TRBJ2-1; DNA: TGTGCCAGCAGCTTAACTAGCGGGAGTGGTAGTGAGCAGTTCTTC; CDR3: CASSLTSGSGSEQFF
D: NA; size: NA; V: TRBV27; length: 18; J: TRBJ2-3; DNA: TGTGCCAGCAGTAGGAGGGCAATCCGACTAGATGTACAGGATACGCAGTATTTT; CDR3: CASSRRAIRLDVQDTQYF
D: TRBD2; size: NA; V: TRBV7-9; length: 13; J: TRBJ2-7; DNA: TGTGCCAGCAGCGTCGCCGGGGGGTACGAGCAGTACTTC; CDR3: CASSVAGGYEQYF